This is a list of T cell receptor beta chains from one sample in a study of cytomegalovirus exposure and HLA in healthy donors. Sequencing used immunoSEQ multiplex PCR; TCRdb keeps in-frame clones, though not all of them. The data show some 150,000 clones, approximately 10% seen once. The sample was PBMCs. The receptors here all came from a woman aged 40 to 50 in good health and CMV-seropositive. Each CDR3 is given with its conserved first and last residue. A D gene is named only where the DNA matches it firmly. Rows give clone size only sometimes, using once, few, many, or a class for an expanded clone.

TRBJ1-6 NA TRBV7-2 NA TGTGCCAGCAGCTTCCCCCAGAATTCACCCCTCCACTTT CASSFPQNSPLHF
TRBJ2-7 few TRBV2 TRBD2 TGTGCCAGCAGGGGGACTAGCGGGGGTACTGGGGAGCAGTACTTC CASRGTSGGTGEQYF
TRBJ2-5 NA TRBV2 NA TGTGCCAGCAACCGGGACTTAGAGACCCAGTACTTC CASNRDLETQYF
TRBJ2-3 few TRBV5-6 TRBD2 TGTGCCAGCAGCTTGATCTCGCTAGCGGGGGGAGATACGCAGTATTTT CASSLISLAGGDTQYF
TRBJ1-6 NA TRBV9 TRBD1 TGTGCCAGCAGCGAGGGGGCCGGGCAGGGGAATAATTCACCCCTCCACTTT CASSEGAGQGNNSPLHF
TRBJ2-1 few TRBV10-3 NA TGTGCCATCAGTCGGGGACACCGCAATGAGCAGTTCTTC CAISRGHRNEQFF
TRBJ1-1 NA TRBV5-1 NA TGCGCCAGCAGCTACATCGGGGGATCCTTGGCTGAAGCTTTCTTT CASSYIGGSLAEAFF
TRBJ2-7 NA TRBV11-2 TRBD1 TGTGCCAGCAGCCCGGGACAGTTCTACGAGCAGTACTTC CASSPGQFYEQYF
TRBJ1-1 NA TRBV5-4 TRBD1 TGTGCCAGCAGCTTCAGTCCCGGGACAGGGAACACTGAAGCTTTCTTT CASSFSPGTGNTEAFF
TRBJ1-5 NA TRBV29-1 NA TGCAGCGCCGGTGGTAGCAATCAGCCCCAGCATTTT CSAGGSNQPQHF
TRBJ2-7 NA TRBV5-1 TRBD1 TGCGCCAGCAGCCTGGACAGGGGGTGGTACGAGCAGTACTTC CASSLDRGWYEQYF